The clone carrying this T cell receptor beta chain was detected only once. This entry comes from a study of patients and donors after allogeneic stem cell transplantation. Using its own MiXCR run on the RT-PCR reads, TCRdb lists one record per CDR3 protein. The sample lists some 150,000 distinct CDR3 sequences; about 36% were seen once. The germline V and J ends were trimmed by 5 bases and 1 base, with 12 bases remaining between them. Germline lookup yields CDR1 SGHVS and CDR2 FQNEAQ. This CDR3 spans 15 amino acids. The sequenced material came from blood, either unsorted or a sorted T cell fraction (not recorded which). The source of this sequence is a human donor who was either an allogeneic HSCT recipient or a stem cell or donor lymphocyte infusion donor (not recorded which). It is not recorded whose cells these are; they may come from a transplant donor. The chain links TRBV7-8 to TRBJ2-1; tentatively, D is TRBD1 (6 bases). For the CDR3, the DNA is TGTGCCAGCAGCGCGCAGGGGATTTCCTACAATGAGCAGTTCTTC. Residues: CASSAQGISYNEQFF. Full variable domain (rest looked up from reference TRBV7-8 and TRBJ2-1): GAGVSQSPRYKVAKRGQDVALRCDPISGHVSLFWYQQALGQGPEFLTYFQNEAQLDKSGLPSDRFFAERPEGSVSTLKIQRTQQEDSAVYLCASSAQGISYNEQFFGPGTRLTVL.